The source of this T cell receptor beta chain is a study of T cell responses to AZD1222 COVID-19 vaccine. The CDR3 runs to 13 residues. Germline CDR1 reads LNHDA; CDR2 reads SQIVND (reference sequence). V lost 10 bases to trimming and J lost 11 bases, with 18 bases between them. Data came from immunoSEQ multiplex PCR; TCRdb stores just in-frame clones and leaves some out. The profile shows 100,000 to 150,000 clones, around 87% of them singletons. Sequenced here: peripheral blood, sampled on day 0 of AZD1222 vaccination. The sequence was collected from an adult in good health. J is TRBJ1-6 and V is TRBV19; no clear D. The CDR3 nucleotides are TGTGCCACCTCCGGCCCCGACGAGACACCCCTCCACTTT. It yields the protein CATSGPDETPLHF.